The present TCR beta chain was sequenced within a study of cytomegalovirus exposure and HLA in healthy donors. Study overall: Early on, a data release was issued that held 80 million or so unique TCRs from HLA-typed donors. Study-level findings and limits: It was reported that the classifier diagnosed cytomegalovirus status with high specificity and sensitivity in both the original and validation cohorts. Across all donors, roughly uniform sequencing depth was an assumption of the presence/absence analyses. HLA alleles showed associations with 15,000 to 20,000 TCR beta sequences in a later analysis, at a 0.05 false discovery rate.

On this clone: What it binds is not known. Germline is not matched at one junction end, which may reflect a read error.

The PCR contained 60 Vbeta and 13 Jbeta primers. Produced via immunoSEQ multiplex PCR; TCRdb's table is partial and in-frame only. Here the sample spans around 140,000 clones, 60% to 85% being singletons. In germline, CDR1 is SEHNR, CDR2 FQNEAQ (reference sequence). CDR3 size: 15 residues. This sequence originates from a female donor in good health and CMV-seropositive. Sequencing was carried out using PBMCs. The chain recombines TRBV7-9 with TRBJ2-3; 10 nucleotides match TRBD2. CDR3 DNA sequence: TGTTCCAGCAGCACCGGGACTAGCGACCCAGATACGCAGTATTTT. This gives the protein CSSSTGTSDPDTQYF.